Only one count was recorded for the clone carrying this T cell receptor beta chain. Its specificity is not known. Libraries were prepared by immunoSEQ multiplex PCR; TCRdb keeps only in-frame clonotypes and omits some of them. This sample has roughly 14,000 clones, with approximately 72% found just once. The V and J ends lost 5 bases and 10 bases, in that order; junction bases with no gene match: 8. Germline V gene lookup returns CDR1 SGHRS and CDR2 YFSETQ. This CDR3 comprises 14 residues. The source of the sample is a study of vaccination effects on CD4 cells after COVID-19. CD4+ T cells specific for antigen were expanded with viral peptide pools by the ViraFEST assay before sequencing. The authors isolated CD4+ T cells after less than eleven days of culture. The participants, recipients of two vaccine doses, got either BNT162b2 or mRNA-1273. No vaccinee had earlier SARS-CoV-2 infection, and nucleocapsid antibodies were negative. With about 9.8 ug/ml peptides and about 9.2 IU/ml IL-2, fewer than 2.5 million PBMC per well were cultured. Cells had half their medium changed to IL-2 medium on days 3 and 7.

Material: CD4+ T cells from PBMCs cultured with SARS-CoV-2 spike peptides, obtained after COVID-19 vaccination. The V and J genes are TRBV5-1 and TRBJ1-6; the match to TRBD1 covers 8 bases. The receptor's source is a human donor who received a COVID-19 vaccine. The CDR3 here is CASRSTGAESPLHF. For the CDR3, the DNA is TGCGCCAGCAGATCGACAGGGGCCGAATCACCCCTCCACTTT. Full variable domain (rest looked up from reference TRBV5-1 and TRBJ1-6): KAGVTQTPRYLIKTRGQQVTLSCSPISGHRSVSWYQQTPGQGLQFLFEYFSETQRNKGNFPGRFSGRQFSNSRSEMNVSTLELGDSALYLCASRSTGAESPLHFGNGTRLTVT.